The 18 T cell receptor beta chains below come from one sample, sequenced in a study of memory CD4+ T cells and cytomegalovirus serostatus. Sequencing was performed with immunoSEQ multiplex PCR; in TCRdb, only in-frame clones are kept and a portion is missing. The sample comprises over 65,000 clones, over 80% of which are singletons, and around 0.73% rests with the top ten. Single viable CD3+CD4+CD8-CD45RO+ cells were sorted as the memory CD4+ T cells. The specimen sequenced was memory CD4+ T cells from blood. Receptors originate from an adult in good health and CMV-seronegative.

CDR3 nucleotides: TGTGCCGCGGGGGTGAACACTGAAGCTTTCTTT. Translation: CAAGVNTEAFF. This sequence joins TRBV6-6 and TRBJ1-1; D may be TRBD1 (5 bases). Trimming left V 11 bases short and J 0 bases short, with 7 bases between. The CDR3 runs 11 residues. Germline lookup yields CDR1 MNHNY and CDR2 SVGAGI (reference sequence).

The chain uses TRBV19 and TRBJ2-5; the match to TRBD1 covers 10 bases. Germline CDR1 LNHDA, CDR2 SQIVND (reference sequence). V shed 6 bases, J shed 4 bases, and the junction held 8 bases outside the gene matches. The CDR3 is 15 amino acids. In DNA form, the CDR3 reads TGTGCCAGTAGCGGGAACGACAGGGGGCGAGAGACCCAGTACTTC. It translates to CASSGNDRGRETQYF.

This clone was observed once. This rearrangement joins TRBV18 to TRBJ2-4; D could derive from TRBD1 or TRBD2 (6 bases each). This CDR3 spans 15 amino acids. Germline V gene data show CDR1 as KGHSH and CDR2 as LQKENI. Trimming left V 1 base short and J 7 bases short, with 14 bases between. Here the CDR3 reads CASSPLGGQENIQYF. DNA for the CDR3: TGTGCCAGCTCACCACTGGGGGGCCAGGAGAACATTCAGTACTTC.

The chain joins TRBV2 to TRBJ1-4, with 9 bases aligning to TRBD1. The CDR3 is made up of 14 amino acids. Trimming took 7 bases from V and 7 from J; bases not matched to a gene: 7. Germline V lookup: CDR1 SNHLY, CDR2 FYNNEI. CDR3 in DNA: TGTGCCAGCACCGACCGGACAGGGGTTGAAAAACTGTTTTTT. Amino acid sequence: CASTDRTGVEKLFF.

The gene calls are TRBV30 and TRBJ1-5, with D possibly matching TRBD1 (6 bases). V was trimmed by 3 bases and J by 7 bases, leaving 25 bases between them. CDR1 and CDR2 from the germline V gene are GTSNPN and SVGIG (reference sequence). CDR3 size: 17 residues. CDR3 nucleotides: TGTGCCTGGAGCACAAACATAGCGGGGGGCGGAAGACAGCCCCAGCATTTT. This translates into CAWSTNIAGGGRQPQHF.

The V call is TRBV2, the J call TRBJ2-5; D not certain. The CDR3 sequence is 11 residues long. Trimming pared 7 bases from V and 5 bases from J, leaving 8 bases between. Germline V gives CDR1 SNHLY, CDR2 FYNNEI. The CDR3 region has the DNA TGTGCCAGCAATTTCGGGGAGACCCAGTACTTC. This codes for CASNFGETQYF. The whole variable domain, filled in from reference TRBV2 and TRBJ2-5, reads EPEVTQTPSHQVTQMGQEVILRCVPISNHLYFYWYRQILGQKVEFLVSFYNNEISEKSEIFDDQFSVERPDGSNFTLKIRSTKLEDSAMYFCASNFGETQYFGPGTRLLVL.

The genes are TRBV7-9 and TRBJ1-1; D not certain. CDR3 length: 16 amino acids. CDR1 and CDR2 from the germline V gene are SEHNR and FQNEAQ (reference sequence). Trimming removed 5 bases from V and 4 bases from J, with 20 bases in between. CDR3 in DNA: TGTGCCAGCAGCGTCTGGGTTTATAGGAGAGTCACTGAAGCTTTCTTT. Amino acids: CASSVWVYRRVTEAFF.

The J gene is TRBJ2-1, the V gene TRBV6-1; TRBD2 is a possible D gene (5 bases). CDR1 is MNHNS and CDR2 is SASEGT in the germline V gene. V was shortened by 3 bases and J by 1 base, with 10 bases between the two germline ends. This CDR3 region has 15 residues. CDR3 residues: CASSDGVLSYNEQFF. CDR3 DNA sequence: TGTGCCAGCAGTGACGGGGTTCTTTCCTACAATGAGCAGTTCTTC.

The CDR3 nucleotides read TGCGCCAGCAGCTTAGGTTCGGGGAGTGGTGAGCAGTTCTTC. This encodes CASSLGSGSGEQFF. The rearrangement joins TRBV5-1 to TRBJ2-1; TRBD2 might be the D (5 bases). The CDR3 is 14 amino acids. Between the trimmed V and J ends, which lost 2 bases and 9 bases, there was a span of 15 bases. In germline, CDR1 is SGHRS, CDR2 YFSETQ.

This rearrangement joins TRBV5-1 to TRBJ1-4; no clear D gene. Trimming took 0 bases from V and 7 from J, leaving 13 bases between them. This CDR3 has 15 residues. The V gene's germline CDR1 is SGHRS and CDR2 YFSETQ. CDR3 loop: CASSLDGWRAEKLFF. In DNA, the CDR3 is TGCGCCAGCAGCTTGGATGGGTGGCGGGCTGAAAAACTGTTTTTT.

The chain combines TRBV28 with TRBJ1-2, with TRBD1 identical over 7 bases. The CDR3 sequence is 14 residues long. Trimming at V came to 6 bases and at J to 8 bases, leaving 12 bases not matched to a gene. From germline, CDR1 is MDHEN and CDR2 SYDVKM. This CDR3 is CASRNGTVAFGYTF. CDR3 in DNA: TGTGCCAGCAGGAACGGGACAGTCGCCTTCGGCTACACCTTC.

This clone turned up a few times. V and J are TRBV6-4 and TRBJ1-1; D not certain. The CDR3 contains 13 residues. Germline loops: CDR1 MRHNA, CDR2 SNTAGT. V lost 1 base to trimming and J lost 1 base, with 4 bases between them. The CDR3 loop reads CASSDWGNTEAFF. DNA of the CDR3: TGTGCCAGCAGTGACTGGGGGAACACTGAAGCTTTCTTT.

The chain carries TRBV6-5 and TRBJ2-1; D is undetermined. The V end lost 5 bases, the J end lost 10 bases, and 15 bases lay between the germline ends. The length of the CDR3 is 13 residues. Germline V gene lookup returns CDR1 MNHEY and CDR2 SVGAGI. For the CDR3, the DNA is TGTGCCAGCAGTGCCACTCAAAGGCGGGAGCAGTTCTTC. This encodes CASSATQRREQFF.

The rearrangement uses TRBV18 and TRBJ1-3, with 8 positions matching TRBD1. Trimming cost V 4 bases and J 4 bases; bases outside gene matches: 6. In germline, CDR1 is KGHSH, CDR2 LQKENI. The CDR3 has 15 amino acids. The DNA for the CDR3 is TGTGCCAGCTCACAGGGGACAGGAACGGGAAACACCATATATTTT. Translated, it gives CASSQGTGTGNTIYF. The whole variable domain, filled in from reference TRBV18 and TRBJ1-3, reads NAGVMQNPRHLVRRRGQEARLRCSPMKGHSHVYWYRQLPEEGLKFMVYLQKENIIDESGMPKERFSAEFPKEGPSILRIQQVVRGDSAAYFCASSQGTGTGNTIYFGEGSWLTVV.

The rearrangement uses TRBV5-4 and TRBJ2-3; TRBD2 aligns across 10 bases. The CDR3 totals 18 residues. Germline V gives CDR1 SGHNT, CDR2 YYREEE (reference sequence). V dropped 5 bases and J dropped 0; count of bases not matched to a gene: 12. CDR3 DNA: TGTGCCAGCAGGCCCCCTCTAGCGGGGGAGGTTAGCACAGATACGCAGTATTTT. Translation gives CASRPPLAGEVSTDTQYF.

This clone came up a few times. The CDR3 nucleotides are TGTGCCAGTAGTACCTCGACAGGCGTATTGTCTCAGCCCCAGCATTTT. Translation: CASSTSTGVLSQPQHF. V and J are TRBV19 and TRBJ1-5, with TRBD1 as a possible D gene (6 bases). The CDR3 contains 16 residues. Looked up from germline, CDR1 is LNHDA and CDR2 is SQIVND (reference sequence). Trimming pared 4 bases from V and 6 bases from J, leaving 19 bases between.

The chain employs TRBV27 and TRBJ2-1; 11 positions agree with TRBD1. The CDR3 has 17 amino acids. V dropped 7 bases and J dropped 7; count of bases not matched to a gene: 15. The germline V gene has CDR1 MNHEY and CDR2 SMNVEV (reference sequence). CDR3 loop: CASNPSGQGAVLNEQFF. In DNA, the CDR3 is TGTGCCAGCAACCCCTCAGGACAGGGGGCGGTGTTGAATGAGCAGTTCTTC.

The genes are TRBV15 and TRBJ2-7; 10 bases agree with TRBD2. This CDR3 is built from 15 residues. In germline, CDR1 is LNHNV, CDR2 YYDKDF (reference sequence). The junction had 1 base not matched to a gene; V was cut back by 0 bases and J by 2 bases. The CDR3 loop reads CATSRESGGAYEQYF. The CDR3 DNA reads TGTGCCACCAGCAGAGAGAGCGGGGGGGCCTACGAGCAGTACTTC.